The 13 T cell receptor beta chains in this list originate from one sample, sequenced in a study of T cell clonality in common variable immunodeficiency. Sequencing was performed with immunoSEQ multiplex PCR; in TCRdb, only in-frame clones are kept and a portion is missing. The data show 6,500 to 8,500 clones, none appearing only once, with around 5.4% held by the ten largest. These receptors lack a known antigen. Study-level results: In common variable immunodeficiency, TCR beta chains reportedly carried fewer deletions and N-nucleotide insertions.

The source material was peripheral blood mononuclear cells. These receptors were obtained from a human donor with common variable immunodeficiency.

This clone was seen more than once but under ten times. The read ends 3 residues early relative to the CDR3; the germline J gene fills the gap. This chain links TRBV6-2 or TRBV6-3 with TRBJ2-5; 7 nucleotides line up with TRBD2. Germline V CDR1 and CDR2: MNHEY, SVGEGT. V lost 6 bases to trimming and J lost 5 bases; unmatched junction nucleotides: 9. CDR3 size: 14 residues. CDR3 bases read: TGTGCCAGCAGACCCGGGGGGATAATCGAGACC. This translates into CASRPGGIIET. The entire CDR3 protein reads CASRPGGIIETQYF.

This clone came up a few times. Read data end 3 residues before the CDR3 end; the end is taken from the germline J gene. The genes are TRBV19 and TRBJ1-4; D remains ambiguous. Germline assignment: CDR1 LNHDA and CDR2 SQIVND (reference sequence). This CDR3 has 13 residues. Deletions cut 7 bases from V and 3 bases from J, with 9 bases between. The covered CDR3 bases are TGTGCCAGTAAGCGGGCTCCTAATGAAAAA. It codes for CASKRAPNEK. The whole CDR3 is CASKRAPNEKLFF.

This clone was detected only a few times. The read finishes 3 residues shy of the CDR3 end, and the germline J gene is used to complete it. The chain couples TRBV20-1 to TRBJ2-7; 11 bases are shared with TRBD2. The J segment lost 3 bases and the V segment lost 3 bases, leaving 7 bases of the junction unmatched. Germline V CDR1 and CDR2: DFQATT, SNEGSKA (reference sequence). The CDR3 runs to 15 residues. The CDR3 sequence is CSARLTSGRVYEQYF. The sequenced CDR3 bases are TGCAGTGCTAGGCTTACTAGCGGGAGAGTCTACGAG.

In this sample, this clone turned up a few times. The read falls 3 residues short of the CDR3 end, and the missing part is taken from the germline J gene. The genes are TRBV7-2 and TRBJ2-7, with TRBD2 matching 8 bases. CDR3 size: 14 residues. V was pared by 5 bases and J by 2 bases, with 5 bases of the junction left unmatched. Looked up from germline, CDR1 is SGHTA and CDR2 is FQGNSA. The covered CDR3 bases are TGTGCCAGCAGCATGGGACTAGGCGCCTACGAG. Protein product: CASSMGLGAYE. The whole CDR3 is CASSMGLGAYEQYF.

This clone was counted a few times. The CDR3 end is not reached by the read, which stops 3 residues before it; the germline J gene fills it in. The chain employs TRBV19 and TRBJ2-1; TRBD1 matches at 12 bases. Germline V CDR1 and CDR2: LNHDA, SQIVND (reference sequence). V lost 5 bases and J lost 9; bases outside the gene matches: 5. The CDR3 is made up of 14 amino acids. The CDR3: CASSVGQGAGEQFF. CDR3 DNA (partial): TGTGCCAGTAGTGTGGGACAGGGGGCAGGTGAG.

Of note for this clone: The missing CDR3 end, 3 residues past where the read stops, is filled in from the germline J gene. The genes are TRBV7-8 and TRBJ2-1, with 7 bases aligning to TRBD2. The CDR3 loop spans 16 amino acids. The ends lost 0 bases at V and 4 bases at J; junction bases unmatched: 6. Germline V lookup: CDR1 SGHVS, CDR2 FQNEAQ. Incomplete CDR3 DNA: TGTGCCAGCAGCTTAGCGCCTAGCGGCCGATACAATGAG. Translation gives CASSLAPSGRYNE. From start to end, the CDR3 is CASSLAPSGRYNEQFF.

This clone was counted between two and nine times. Coverage ceases 3 residues before the CDR3 finishes, and the germline J gene fills in the end. The V gene is TRBV7-9, the J gene TRBJ1-1; 10 positions match TRBD1. The CDR3 sequence is 15 residues long. Looked up from germline, CDR1 is SEHNR and CDR2 is FQNEAQ (reference sequence). J gave up 4 bases and V 5 bases, and 7 bases lay outside the gene matches. The chain's CDR3 is CASSDPGQGFTEAFF. CDR3 DNA (partial): TGTGCCAGCAGCGATCCGGGACAGGGGTTCACTGAA.

The table lists this clone with a few counts. From the germline J gene comes the end of the CDR3, since the read stops 3 residues before it. The V gene is TRBV7-9, the J gene TRBJ1-2, with D possibly TRBD1 on 5 matching bases. Trimming took off 3 bases at V and 4 bases at J, with 9 bases between the two ends. The CDR3 spans 13 residues. Per germline, CDR1 SEHNR and CDR2 FQNEAQ (reference sequence). The CDR3 bases that were read are TGTGCCAGCAGCTTGCAGGGTGGCTATGGC. This codes for CASSLQGGYG. In full, the CDR3 is CASSLQGGYGYTF.

With respect to this clone: The DNA ends 3 residues before the CDR3 does, and the rest of the CDR3 is filled in from the germline J gene. The V and J genes are TRBV19 and TRBJ2-3; tentative D call: TRBD1 (6 bases). V lost 3 bases, J lost 5 bases, and 12 bases lay in between. CDR3 length: 14 residues. The germline V gene encodes CDR1 LNHDA and CDR2 SQIVND (reference sequence). CDR3 sequence reads: CASSITPRGDTQYF. Incomplete CDR3 DNA: TGTGCCAGTAGTATTACACCCAGGGGAGATACG.

This clone showed up just a few times. Sequencing ends 3 residues short of the CDR3 end; the germline J gene provides the rest. The rearrangement links TRBV7-2 to TRBJ2-7, with 10 nucleotides matching TRBD1. Germline lookup yields CDR1 SGHTA and CDR2 FQGNSA. The CDR3 contains 15 residues. V was pared by 5 bases and J by 2 bases, with 6 bases of the junction left unmatched. The sequenced CDR3 bases are TGTGCCAGCAGCCGACAGGGGGCTATTCCCTACGAG. Translation: CASSRQGAIPYE. The whole CDR3 protein is CASSRQGAIPYEQYF.

This clone showed up just a few times. The read comes to an end 3 residues before the CDR3 does, leaving the germline J gene to fill in the end. V is TRBV2 and J is TRBJ2-3; no clear D gene. This CDR3 has 11 amino acids. Trimming stripped 5 bases from V and 2 bases from J, with 2 bases between. In germline, CDR1 is SNHLY, CDR2 FYNNEI. Partial CDR3 DNA: TGTGCCAGCAGTTACACAGATACG. Its protein product is CASSYTDT. The CDR3 as a whole reads CASSYTDTQYF.

This clone was counted between two and nine times. The DNA ends 3 residues before the CDR3 does, and the rest of the CDR3 is filled in from the germline J gene. The chain links TRBV19 to TRBJ2-3; perhaps TRBD2 as D (5 bases). Trimming took off 3 bases at V and 2 bases at J, with 15 bases between the two ends. This CDR3 has 16 amino acids. Germline CDR1 LNHDA, CDR2 SQIVND (reference sequence). The CDR3 is CASSIGLADNTDTQYF. The CDR3 DNA, read in part, is TGTGCCAGTAGTATCGGGCTAGCAGATAACACAGATACG. Full variable domain (missing parts from reference TRBV19 and TRBJ2-3): DGGITQSPKYLFRKEGQNVTLSCEQNLNHDAMYWYRQDPGQGLRLIYYSQIVNDFQKGDIAEGYSVSREKKESFPLTVTSAQKNPTAFYLCASSIGLADNTDTQYFGPGTRLTVL.

This clone is medium-sized within its sample. Here the CDR3 reads CASSLRDRALCEQFF. Incomplete CDR3 DNA: TGTGCCAGCAGCTTAAGGGACAGGGCTCTCTGTGAG. The chain has TRBV7-4 and TRBJ2-1; 9 bases map to TRBD1. The read ends 3 residues shy of where the CDR3 ends; the end is completed using the germline J gene. Germline assignment: CDR1 SGHVT and CDR2 SQSDAQ. After removal of 2 bases from V and 9 bases from J, the junction contained 8 bases not matched to a gene. The CDR3 loop spans 15 amino acids.